One and the same sample provided the 14 T cell receptor beta chains below, sequenced in a study of blood T cell repertoires in COVID-19. Profiled with immunoSEQ multiplex PCR; TCRdb holds only in-frame clones, not every one. Of 100,000 or so clones listed, about 91% were seen once; the top ten hold around 5.4%. The sequencing input was peripheral blood. The source is a human donor in a cohort sampled during active COVID-19.

V gene TRBV21-1 combines with J gene TRBJ2-2; the table's D call, TRBD2, has no DNA check behind it. TRBV21-1 is a known pseudogene. There are 21 residues in the CDR3. The CDR3 is CASSKAKMTSGAGFGAGELFF. Written as DNA, the CDR3 is TGTGCCAGCAGCAAAGCAAAAATGACTAGCGGAGCCGGGTTTGGAGCCGGGGAGCTGTTTTTT.

The rearrangement links TRBV28 to TRBJ2-1; TRBD2 agrees at 14 bases. Germline V gene sequence: CDR1 MDHEN, CDR2 SYDVKM. V dropped 7 bases and J dropped 8; count of bases not matched to a gene: 7. CDR3 length: 15 residues. The CDR3 nucleotides are TGTGCCAGCACTGCCGGGACTAGCGGGAGTTATGAGCAGTTCTTC. Translated, it gives CASTAGTSGSYEQFF.

The chain uses TRBV18 and TRBJ2-7; D possibly corresponds to TRBD1 (6 bases). Germline V gene sequence: CDR1 KGHSH, CDR2 LQKENI. V was shortened by 3 bases and J by 2 bases, with 11 bases between the two germline ends. This CDR3 is built from 14 residues. CDR3 amino acids: CASSPDKGAYEQYF. In DNA, the CDR3 is TGTGCCAGCTCACCGGACAAGGGGGCCTACGAGCAGTACTTC.

The chain employs TRBV3-1 (or the pseudogene TRBV3-2) and TRBJ1-1; D possibly corresponds to TRBD1 (5 bases). The ends were cut back, 0 bases at V and 5 bases at J, with 13 bases in the middle. The length of the CDR3 is 15 residues. Germline CDR1 and CDR2: LGHDT and YNNKEL (reference sequence). The CDR3 bases are TGTGCCAGCAGCCAAGATGTCCGGGGGGGGACTGAAGCTTTCTTT. Protein sequence: CASSQDVRGGTEAFF.

The V call is TRBV10-1, the J call TRBJ1-5, with a weak D call TRBD1 (6 bases). V lost 3 bases to trimming and J lost 5 bases, with 11 bases between them. There are 14 residues in the CDR3. CDR1 and CDR2 (germline): WNHNN, SYGVQD (reference sequence). CDR3 bases: TGCGCCAGCAGTGATAGGGGGTCTCATCAGCCCCAGCATTTT. Its protein is CASSDRGSHQPQHF.

This rearrangement joins TRBV7-2 to TRBJ1-2; 12 nucleotides line up with TRBD1. The CDR3 runs to 16 residues. Germline V gene data show CDR1 as SGHTA and CDR2 as FQGNSA. The J segment lost 6 bases and the V segment lost 6 bases, leaving 11 bases of the junction unmatched. The CDR3 reads CASRYRGGTGGNGYTF. The CDR3 region has the DNA TGTGCCAGCAGATACCGAGGCGGGACAGGGGGCAATGGCTACACCTTC.

The V gene is TRBV5-4, the J gene TRBJ2-5, with a tentative D call TRBD2 (5 bases). The CDR3 is 14 residues long. V gave up 2 bases and J gave up 1 base, with 9 bases separating them. Germline CDR1 is SGHNT and CDR2 is YYREEE (reference sequence). CDR3 DNA sequence: TGTGCCAGCAGCTTCCTAACTAGCCAAGAGACCCAGTACTTC. Translating gives CASSFLTSQETQYF.

The V call is TRBV27, the J call TRBJ2-5, with 7 bases fitting TRBD1. The V and J ends lost 3 bases and 5 bases, in that order; junction bases with no gene match: 6. CDR1 MNHEY and CDR2 SMNVEV come from the germline V gene (reference sequence). The CDR3 loop spans 14 amino acids. In DNA, the CDR3 is TGTGCCAGCAGTTTGGCAGGGGGTATTGAGACCCAGTACTTC. This sequence encodes CASSLAGGIETQYF.

CDR3 sequence: CAWSVGGGRYQPQHF. DNA of the CDR3: TGTGCCTGGAGTGTGGGGGGAGGGCGATATCAGCCCCAGCATTTT. This chain uses TRBV30 with TRBJ1-5; D is perhaps TRBD1 (5 bases). The CDR3 length is 15 residues. Germline CDR1 GTSNPN, CDR2 SVGIG (reference sequence). Trimming removed 0 bases from V and 5 bases from J, with 14 bases in between.

This clone was seen a handful of times. The chain has TRBV5-1 and TRBJ2-7; D ambiguous. The CDR3 runs to 15 residues. The V end lost 0 bases, the J end lost 2 bases, and 12 bases lay between the germline ends. Germline loops: CDR1 SGHRS, CDR2 YFSETQ. CDR3 protein: CASSLGSLSAYEQYF. CDR3 DNA: TGCGCCAGCAGCTTGGGATCCTTGTCGGCCTACGAGCAGTACTTC.

V and J are TRBV6-5 and TRBJ2-7; D gene ambiguous. The V and J ends lost 6 bases and 4 bases respectively, with 10 bases between them. Germline V lookup: CDR1 MNHEY, CDR2 SVGAGI. CDR3 size: 12 residues. CDR3 loop: CASSDDGYEQYF. CDR3 nucleotides: TGTGCCAGCAGCGACGACGGGTACGAGCAGTACTTC.

This clone was picked up one time. The J gene is TRBJ2-3, the V gene TRBV7-9, with 7 bases aligning to TRBD1. Trimming at V came to 4 bases and at J to 3 bases, leaving 4 bases not matched to a gene. The germline V gene encodes CDR1 SEHNR and CDR2 FQNEAQ (reference sequence). The CDR3 is 14 amino acids. CDR3 region: CASSSSDRTDTQYF. The CDR3 region has the DNA TGTGCCAGCAGCTCGTCGGACAGGACAGATACGCAGTATTTT.

The genes are TRBV27 and TRBJ2-7, with TRBD1 as a possible D gene (6 bases). Trimming left V 2 bases short and J 2 bases short, with 10 bases between. CDR3 length: 14 amino acids. The germline V gene has CDR1 MNHEY and CDR2 SMNVEV (reference sequence). CDR3 sequence reads: CASSLGDTTYEQYF. CDR3 nucleotides: TGTGCCAGCAGTTTAGGGGACACCACCTACGAGCAGTACTTC.

This chain links TRBV5-1 with TRBJ2-1, with TRBD1 matching 7 bases. V dropped 4 bases and J dropped 5; count of bases not matched to a gene: 9. This CDR3 contains 15 residues. Germline V gene lookup returns CDR1 SGHRS and CDR2 YFSETQ. CDR3 loop: CASSGIRGKNNEQFF. CDR3 in DNA: TGCGCCAGCAGCGGAATCAGGGGGAAGAACAATGAGCAGTTCTTC.